This T cell receptor (beta chain) appears in the sequencing data of a study of T cell responses to AZD1222 COVID-19 vaccine. V lost 2 bases to trimming and J lost 4 bases, with 15 bases between them. CDR1 and CDR2 (germline): MDHEN, SYDVKM. The CDR3 runs 16 residues. In the case of this clone: What it binds is not known.

General observations from the study: Spike-specific TCRs gained breadth and depth after people received two AZD1222 doses. Regions 160-218 and 743-854 dominated among vaccine-associated CD4 TCRs spanning spike. There were mostly white British donors and more females than males, and clonal diversity was possibly underestimated. Baseline testing showed seropositivity in only 6 or 7 AZD1222 recipients.

Profiling relied on immunoSEQ multiplex PCR, and the TCRdb table lists in-frame clones only, not all of them. The data hold around 130,000 clones, with approximately 92% observed a single time. The chain joins TRBV28 to TRBJ1-5, with a possible D match to TRBD1 (6 bases). This sequence originates from an adult who received the MenACWY meningococcal vaccine as a control. Sequenced material: peripheral blood, taken 28 days after the second dose of the MenACWY control vaccine. The CDR3 coding sequence is TGTGCCAGCAGTTTAAGTCTGGCAGGGGAAAATCAGCCCCAGCATTTT. Translation gives CASSLSLAGENQPQHF.